The T cell receptor beta chain described here comes from a study of CD8 T cells in Susac syndrome. The RNA, 0.5 to 1 ug, was put through reverse transcription using random hexamers. One entry per CDR3 protein, called by TCRdb with MiXCR from the immunoSEQ multiplex PCR reads. The sample lists roughly 180,000 distinct CDR3 sequences; 85% to 95% were seen once. The CDR3 runs 14 residues. Unmatched junction bases numbered 2, after V lost 4 bases and J lost 0 bases. The TCR originated in a human donor with Susac syndrome. Sequences were obtained from CD4+ T cells from PBMCs. The chain recombines TRBV12-3 or TRBV12-4 with TRBJ1-1; 7 nucleotides match TRBD1. The CDR3: CASSYDRVNTEAFF. The DNA of the CDR3 is TGTGCCAGCAGTTATGACAGGGTGAACACTGAAGCTTTCTTT.